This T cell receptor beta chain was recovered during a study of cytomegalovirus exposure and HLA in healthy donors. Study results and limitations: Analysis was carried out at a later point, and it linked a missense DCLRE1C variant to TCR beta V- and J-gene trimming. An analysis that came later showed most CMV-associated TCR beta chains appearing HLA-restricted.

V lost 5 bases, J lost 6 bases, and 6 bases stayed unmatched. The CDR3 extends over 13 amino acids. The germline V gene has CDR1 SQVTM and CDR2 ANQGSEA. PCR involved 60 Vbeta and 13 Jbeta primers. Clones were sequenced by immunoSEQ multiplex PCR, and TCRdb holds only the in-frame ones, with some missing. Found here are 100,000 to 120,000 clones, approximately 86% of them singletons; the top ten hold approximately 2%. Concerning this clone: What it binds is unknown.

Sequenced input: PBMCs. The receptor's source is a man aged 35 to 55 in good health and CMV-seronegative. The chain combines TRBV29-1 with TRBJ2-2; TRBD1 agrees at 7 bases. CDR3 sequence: CSVWRGGPGELFF. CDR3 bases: TGCAGCGTTTGGAGAGGGGGCCCCGGGGAGCTGTTTTTT.